The entry below gives a single T cell receptor beta chain sequence along with its context. The data belong to a study of blood T cell repertoires in COVID-19. In the source study's methods: Reference gene primer amplification in the assay estimated nucleated cell counts. Libraries were prepared by immunoSEQ multiplex PCR; TCRdb keeps only in-frame clonotypes and omits some of them. V and J calls and clone size are copied from that table; D and trimming were computed from the DNA. This sample has around 370,000 clones, with more than 75% found just once. This CDR3 has 14 residues. Germline CDR1 reads GTSNPN; CDR2 reads SVGIG (reference sequence). V shed 1 base, J shed 6 bases, and the junction held 7 bases outside the gene matches. Cohorts were determined from participant-reported clinical history.

The chain links TRBV30 to TRBJ1-2; 8 bases are a match to TRBD1. The sequencing sample was made of PBMCs or T cells enriched from blood (not recorded which). The TCR was taken from a woman in her late teens or twenties who had recovered from COVID-19. The CDR3 region has the DNA TGTGCCTGGAGTGCGAGTGACAGGGGTCATGGCTACACCTTC. Protein product: CAWSASDRGHGYTF. Based on the CDR3 plus reference TRBV30 and TRBJ1-2, the full variable domain is SQTIHQWPATLVQPVGSPLSLECTVEGTSNPNLYWYRQAAGRGLQLLFYSVGIGQISSEVPQNLSASRPQDRQFILSSKKLLLSDSGFYLCAWSASDRGHGYTFGSGTRLTVV.